This T cell receptor beta chain was documented in a study of identical twins. One entry per CDR3 protein, called by TCRdb with MiXCR from the 5' RACE reads. The sample consists of some 1,700,000 distinct CDR3 sequences, roughly a third of them appearing once. In every case, the donor was a healthy Caucasian. CDR1 and CDR2 (germline): SNHLY, FYNNEI. The CDR3 is 16 residues long. This TCR derives from a newborn girl in good health. Sequencing input: cord blood. The gene calls are TRBV2 and TRBJ2-1; maybe TRBD2 (6 bases). The DNA end is more similar to TRBJ2-7, so the J call may be wrong. Here the CDR3 reads CASSDPRGSSYNEQYF. As DNA, the CDR3 is TGTGCCAGCAGTGATCCGCGGGGCAGCTCCTACAATGAGCAGTACTTC.